The present T cell receptor beta chain was sequenced within a study of OX40 agonist ivuxolimab in advanced cancers. This clone was recorded only once. Germline CDR1 is GTSNPN and CDR2 is SVGIG (reference sequence). The CDR3 contains 14 residues. V trimming: 2 bases; J trimming: 5 bases; junction bases outside the gene matches: 5. The protocol was immunoSEQ multiplex PCR, while the TCRdb copy is restricted to in-frame clones and leaves out a portion. The sample yields roughly 76,000 clones, around 83% seen once. The J gene is TRBJ1-5, the V gene TRBV30; 8 positions match TRBD1. The source is an adult with an advanced solid tumor such as melanoma, head and neck, liver or kidney cancer. The sequencing used CD4+ or CD8+ T cells sorted from blood, collected in a trial of the OX40 agonist ivuxolimab. CDR3 coding DNA: TGTGCCTGGAGTTCTGGGACAGGAGATCAGCCCCAGCATTTT. Amino acid sequence: CAWSSGTGDQPQHF.